These 11 T cell receptor beta chains originate from one sample sequenced in a study of blood T cell repertoires in COVID-19 (dated by TCRdb to the early 2020s). The library was built by means of the immunoSEQ multiplex PCR assay. What TCRdb holds here is the immuneACCESS table cut down to in-frame rearrangements. Part of the clones is not present; checked against another copy, under half of the missing clones reflect an unresolved V gene, and the others are unexplained. The sample data list over 200,000 clones, and about 83% of these were observed just once. The ten largest clones add up to 4.5% to 6.5% of the sample. Sample: peripheral blood. The receptors stem from an elderly man with acute or convalescent COVID-19.

With respect to this clone: Other DNA sequences in the sample encode the same CDR3. The chain recombines TRBV5-6 with TRBJ1-5; D may be TRBD1 (6 bases). Deletions cut 2 bases from V and 1 base from J, with 7 bases between. The V gene's germline CDR1 is SGHDT and CDR2 YYEEEE. The CDR3 contains 14 residues. This CDR3 reads CASSLGQSNQPQHF. CDR3 nucleotides: TGTGCCAGCAGCTTAGGACAGAGCAATCAGCCCCAGCATTTT. Full variable domain (missing parts from reference TRBV5-6 and TRBJ1-5): DAGVTQSPTHLIKTRGQQVTLRCSPKSGHDTVSWYQQALGQGPQFIFQYYEEEERQRGNFPDRFSGHQFPNYSSELNVNALLLGDSALYLCASSLGQSNQPQHFGDGTRLSIL.

CDR3 protein: CASSITRLADTQYF. DNA of the CDR3: TGTGCCAGTAGTATCACCCGACTAGCAGATACGCAGTATTTT. The gene calls are TRBV19 and TRBJ2-3; D is possibly TRBD2 (6 bases). V lost 3 bases and J 4 bases, leaving 11 bases between the germline ends. CDR1 is LNHDA and CDR2 is SQIVND in the germline V gene (reference sequence). This CDR3 contains 14 residues. Filled out from reference TRBV19 and TRBJ2-3, the complete variable domain reads DGGITQSPKYLFRKEGQNVTLSCEQNLNHDAMYWYRQDPGQGLRLIYYSQIVNDFQKGDIAEGYSVSREKKESFPLTVTSAQKNPTAFYLCASSITRLADTQYFGPGTRLTVL.

The chain employs TRBV3-1 (or the pseudogene TRBV3-2) and TRBJ2-1; 9 bases line up with TRBD1. The CDR3 extends over 15 amino acids. With 0 bases clipped from V and 7 bases from J, the junction kept 4 bases outside the gene matches. The germline CDR1 and CDR2 sequences are LGHDT and YNNKEL (reference sequence). The CDR3 here is CASSQDGTGWNEQFF. CDR3 in DNA: TGTGCCAGCAGCCAAGACGGGACAGGGTGGAATGAGCAGTTCTTC.

The chain combines TRBV5-4 with TRBJ1-6; D call uncertain. Trimming removed 4 bases from V and 9 bases from J, with 20 bases in between. Germline V gives CDR1 SGHNT, CDR2 YYREEE (reference sequence). The CDR3 length is 16 residues. The CDR3 nucleotides are TGTGCCAGCAGCCCCCTCCACTCCTTTGGTAGTTCACCCCTCCACTTT. Protein sequence: CASSPLHSFGSSPLHF.

The genes are TRBV7-9 and TRBJ1-6, with 9 bases aligning to TRBD1. Germline V gene data show CDR1 as SEHNR and CDR2 as FQNEAQ (reference sequence). J was trimmed by 5 bases and V by 5 bases; bases with no gene match: 4. The CDR3 has 15 residues. The CDR3 DNA reads TGTGCCAGCAGCCTCCGGGACAGGGATAATTCACCCCTCCACTTT. It specifies CASSLRDRDNSPLHF.

The sample holds one count of this clone. This sequence joins TRBV9 and TRBJ2-3, with a possible D match to TRBD1 (6 bases). This CDR3 region has 16 residues. Trimming left V 0 bases short and J 2 bases short, with 13 bases between. Looked up from germline, CDR1 is SGDLS and CDR2 is YYNGEE. CDR3 sequence reads: CASSVAPGQDTDTQYF. The CDR3 DNA follows: TGTGCCAGCAGCGTAGCCCCGGGACAAGACACAGATACGCAGTATTTT.

The genes are TRBV5-4 and TRBJ2-5; weak D call: TRBD2 (6 bases). Germline V CDR1 and CDR2: SGHNT, YYREEE (reference sequence). This CDR3 comprises 13 residues. Trimming removed 2 bases at V and 4 bases at J, with 9 bases between. CDR3 region: CASSFEGLETQYF. As DNA, the CDR3 is TGTGCCAGCAGCTTCGAGGGACTAGAGACCCAGTACTTC.

This clone was recorded once. The rearrangement joins TRBV6-1 to TRBJ1-2; D not certain. Trimming cost V 1 base and J 8 bases, with 20 bases left between them. Germline lookup yields CDR1 MNHNS and CDR2 SASEGT. The CDR3 spans 16 residues. CDR3 nucleotide sequence: TGTGCCAGCAGTGAAGTAGGCAGCGCCGTAGGAAGGGGCTACACCTTC. This codes for CASSEVGSAVGRGYTF.

In DNA form, the CDR3 reads TGTGCCAGCAGCCCCCGGACAGGGGTTATCAATGAGCAGTTCTTC. Its protein product is CASSPRTGVINEQFF. V gene TRBV27 combines with J gene TRBJ2-1; 9 bases line up with TRBD1. V gave up 6 bases and J gave up 6 bases; unmatched junction bases: 9. CDR1 is MNHEY, CDR2 SMNVEV, per germline (reference sequence). The CDR3 loop spans 15 amino acids.

This chain joins TRBV6-2 or TRBV6-3 and TRBJ2-3; 8 bases match TRBD2. V shed 5 bases, J shed 6 bases, and the junction held 7 bases outside the gene matches. Germline CDR1 is MNHEY and CDR2 is SVGEGT. The CDR3 consists of 14 residues. CDR3 sequence (DNA): TGTGCCAGCAGTAAGGGACTAGAAATGGATACGCAGTATTTT. Its translation is CASSKGLEMDTQYF.

This clone was recorded a few times. The J gene is TRBJ2-2, the V gene TRBV6-1; 14 bases line up with TRBD2. Germline V gene lookup returns CDR1 MNHNS and CDR2 SASEGT. V was clipped by 1 base and J by 2 bases; unmatched bases: 3. There are 18 residues in the CDR3. The CDR3 DNA reads as TGTGCCAGCAGTGAAGGACTAGCGGGAGGGGTAAACACCGGGGAGCTGTTTTTT. This encodes CASSEGLAGGVNTGELFF.